These 5 T cell receptor beta chains were sequenced from one sample in a study of neurological immune-mediated disorders. Each CDR3 protein is one row after TCRdb ran MiXCR on the 5' RACE reads. The top ten hold 20% to 25% of the sample, which has 40,000 to 50,000 distinct CDR3 sequences, over 9% seen once. The sequencing sample was made of PBMCs. The receptors stem from a woman between 35 and 50 years old with HTLV-1-associated myelopathy (HAM/TSP).

This clonotype was seen a handful of times. A read error may account for a junction end that differs from germline. The V and J genes are TRBV12-3 or TRBV12-4 and TRBJ1-1; 8 nucleotides align to TRBD1. This CDR3 region has 14 residues. In DNA, the CDR3 is TGTGCCAACAGTTTAAGGCAGGGGGCCACTGAAGCTTTCTTT. This translates into CANSLRQGATEAFF.

This clonotype was detected many times. The chain recombines TRBV12-3 or TRBV12-4 with TRBJ2-2; 11 bases fit TRBD1. The CDR3 consists of 14 residues. V dropped 5 bases and J dropped 9; count of bases not matched to a gene: 5. Here the CDR3 DNA reads TGTGCCAGCAGTACGGACAGGGGGCGCCGGGAGCTGTTTTTT. Translated, it gives CASSTDRGRRELFF.

The V call is TRBV18, the J call TRBJ2-3, with D possibly being TRBD1 (6 bases). V lost 4 bases to trimming and J lost 0 bases, with 8 bases between them. Germline-derived CDR1 and CDR2 are KGHSH and LQKENI. CDR3 size: 14 residues. CDR3 sequence (DNA): TGTGCCAGCTCACGGACAGATAGCACAGATACGCAGTATTTT. This translates into CASSRTDSTDTQYF.

At least ten counts were recorded for this clonotype. The V and J genes are TRBV5-1 and TRBJ2-7; 7 nucleotides match TRBD1. V shed 4 bases, J shed 4 bases, and the junction held 2 bases outside the gene matches. The CDR3 has 12 amino acids. Germline CDR1 and CDR2: SGHRS and YFSETQ. The CDR3 sequence is CASSRDSYEQYF. The CDR3 bases are TGCGCCAGCAGCCGGGACAGTTACGAGCAGTACTTC.

Ten or more counts support this clonotype. This rearrangement joins TRBV5-1 to TRBJ2-2; 12 nucleotides match TRBD2. The CDR3 covers 16 residues. The V gene end was trimmed by 4 bases and the J gene end by 5 bases; junction bases not matched to a gene: 6. Germline CDR1 is SGHRS and CDR2 is YFSETQ. CDR3 in DNA: TGCGCCAGCAGCCCGACTAGCGGGGGCTTTACCGGGGAGCTGTTTTTT. Residues: CASSPTSGGFTGELFF.